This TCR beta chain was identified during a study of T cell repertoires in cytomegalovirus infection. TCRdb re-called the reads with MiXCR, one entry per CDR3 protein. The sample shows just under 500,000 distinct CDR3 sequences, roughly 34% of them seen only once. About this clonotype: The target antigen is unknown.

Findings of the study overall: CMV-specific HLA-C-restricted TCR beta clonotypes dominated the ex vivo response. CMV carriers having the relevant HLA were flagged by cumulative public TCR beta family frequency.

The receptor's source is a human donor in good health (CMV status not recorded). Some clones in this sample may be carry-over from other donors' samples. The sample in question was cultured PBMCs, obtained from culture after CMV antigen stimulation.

The CDR3 bases are TGTGCCAGCAGAGCGGGACAGGGGAATCAGCCCCAGCATTTT. This gives the protein CASRAGQGNQPQHF. This sequence joins TRBV6-5 and TRBJ1-5; TRBD1 agrees at 10 bases. Germline CDR1 and CDR2: MNHEY and SVGAGI. The CDR3 has 14 residues. With V trimmed by 6 bases and J by 4 bases, 3 bases remained unmatched.